The 18 T cell receptor beta chains given below trace back to one sample, sequenced in a study of blood T cell repertoires in COVID-19. Generated by immunoSEQ multiplex PCR, the TCRdb table keeps only in-frame clones and is missing some. The sample holds 300,000 to 400,000 clones, approximately 88% seen once. The sequencing input was peripheral blood. These receptors all come from a woman between 25 and 40 years old with COVID-19, enrolled during active disease.

V and J are TRBV12-5 and TRBJ1-2; D gene unclear. Per the germline V gene, CDR1 is LGHNT and CDR2 is FRNRAP. V lost 1 base and J 8 bases, leaving 17 bases between the germline ends. CDR3 length equals 15 residues. CDR3 protein: CASGLGAGGGGGYTF. In DNA, the CDR3 is TGTGCTAGTGGTTTGGGGGCCGGAGGCGGCGGGGGCTACACCTTC. The whole variable domain, filled in from reference TRBV12-5 and TRBJ1-2, reads DARVTQTPRHKVTEMGQEVTMRCQPILGHNTVFWYRQTMMQGLELLAYFRNRAPLDDSGMPKDRFSAEMPDATLATLKIQPSEPRDSAVYFCASGLGAGGGGGYTFGSGTRLTVV.

The J gene is TRBJ2-2, the V gene TRBV29-1, with D unresolved. With 2 bases removed from V and 5 bases from J, the gap between germline ends came to 12 bases. This CDR3 spans 14 amino acids. Germline CDR1 is SQVTM and CDR2 is ANQGSEA. CDR3 residues: CSVERQPRTGELFF. In DNA, the CDR3 is TGCAGCGTTGAACGCCAGCCGAGGACCGGGGAGCTGTTTTTT.

The rearrangement joins TRBV5-5 to TRBJ1-2, with a possible D match to TRBD1 (5 bases). Germline V gene lookup returns CDR1 SGHKS and CDR2 YYEKEE (reference sequence). The CDR3 is 15 amino acids. V lost 0 bases and J lost 0, with 9 bases in between. The CDR3 here is CASSLVGQANYGYTF. DNA of the CDR3: TGTGCCAGCAGCTTGGTAGGACAAGCTAACTATGGCTACACCTTC.

The chain employs TRBV28 and TRBJ1-2; no clear D gene. The CDR3 is 16 amino acids. Looked up from germline, CDR1 is MDHEN and CDR2 is SYDVKM. Trimming took 6 bases from V and 8 from J, leaving 25 bases between them. For the CDR3, the DNA is TGTGCCAGCAGCTGGAAAACACTGAGGAACTATGGGGGCTACACCTTC. Translated: CASSWKTLRNYGGYTF.

CDR3 DNA: TGTGCCAGCAGCTTAAGTTATCGGGCAGGGATGAACACTGAAGCTTTCTTT. Translated, it gives CASSLSYRAGMNTEAFF. The genes are TRBV7-3 and TRBJ1-1, with a weak D call TRBD1 (5 bases). The CDR3 is 17 residues long. V dropped 1 base and J dropped 0 bases, with 15 bases sitting between them. Germline assignment: CDR1 SGHTA and CDR2 FQGTGA.

For the CDR3, the DNA is TGTGCCAGCAGAAACCTAGGGGGCGCAAGGTTTAGGGACACTGAAGCTTTCTTT. Its protein product is CASRNLGGARFRDTEAFF. The V gene is TRBV3-1 (or the pseudogene TRBV3-2), the J gene TRBJ1-1, with TRBD1 matching over 7 bases. Losses at the gene ends were 6 bases for V and 3 bases for J; bases not matched to a gene: 19. CDR1 is LGHDT, CDR2 YNNKEL, per germline (reference sequence). The CDR3 contains 18 residues.

The chain uses TRBV18 and TRBJ1-1, with 10 positions matching TRBD1. From germline, CDR1 is KGHSH and CDR2 LQKENI. With 5 bases clipped from V and 5 bases from J, the junction kept 2 bases outside the gene matches. The CDR3 length is 13 residues. The CDR3 sequence is CASSRQGATEAFF. In DNA form, the CDR3 reads TGTGCCAGCTCAAGACAGGGGGCAACTGAAGCTTTCTTT.

V and J are TRBV25-1 and TRBJ1-1; unclear D gene. The CDR3 covers 11 residues. V was shortened by 6 bases and J by 3 bases, with 5 bases between the two germline ends. Looked up from germline, CDR1 is MGHDK and CDR2 is SYGVNS. CDR3 nucleotide sequence: TGTGCCAGCAGAGACTACACTGAAGCTTTCTTT. Its translation: CASRDYTEAFF.

This rearrangement joins TRBV19 to TRBJ1-4; no clear D gene. The germline CDR1 and CDR2 sequences are LNHDA and SQIVND (reference sequence). There are 13 residues in the CDR3. Trimming took off 7 bases at V and 8 bases at J, with 14 bases between the two ends. The CDR3 DNA reads TGTGCCAGTATGACCGGGTTTTCGGAAAAACTGTTTTTT. It yields the protein CASMTGFSEKLFF.

The genes are TRBV4-2 and TRBJ2-5, with 7 bases fitting TRBD2. V lost 1 base, J lost 5 bases, and 16 bases stayed unmatched. The CDR3 runs 18 residues. From germline, CDR1 is LGHNA and CDR2 YNFKEQ. The CDR3 loop is CASSQAAQIGGTLETQYF. The CDR3 DNA reads TGTGCCAGCAGCCAAGCAGCCCAAATCGGGGGGACTTTGGAGACCCAGTACTTC.

The rearrangement joins TRBV10-3 to TRBJ2-1; D gene ambiguous. CDR1 is ENHRY and CDR2 is SYGVKD in the germline V gene. V was trimmed by 4 bases and J by 4 bases, leaving 8 bases between them. The CDR3 spans 13 residues. The CDR3 loop is CAISGEEYNEQFF. CDR3 DNA sequence: TGTGCCATCAGTGGTGAGGAGTACAATGAGCAGTTCTTC.

V usage is TRBV9 and J usage is TRBJ1-1; possible D gene TRBD1, 6 bases. V lost 5 bases and J 8 bases, leaving 13 bases between the germline ends. Per germline, CDR1 SGDLS and CDR2 YYNGEE. CDR3 length equals 12 residues. The CDR3 protein is CASRSGEGEAFF. In DNA, the CDR3 is TGTGCCAGCAGATCAGGGGAGGGGGAAGCTTTCTTT.

The chain has TRBV18 and TRBJ1-1; D remains ambiguous. Trimming took 4 bases from V and 1 from J, leaving 16 bases between them. The CDR3 loop spans 16 amino acids. From germline, CDR1 is KGHSH and CDR2 LQKENI. CDR3 amino acids: CASSHQPPTSNTEAFF. The DNA for the CDR3 is TGTGCCAGCTCACACCAACCCCCCACATCGAACACTGAAGCTTTCTTT.

The chain uses TRBV18 and TRBJ1-5, with TRBD1 identical over 8 bases. The CDR3 spans 21 residues. Germline-derived CDR1 and CDR2 are KGHSH and LQKENI. The junction had 21 bases not matched to a gene; V was cut back by 2 bases and J by 3 bases. CDR3 nucleotides: TGTGCCAGCTCACCATTTCCAAGAGAACTAGGGACAGGCAGATTCAATCAGCCCCAGCATTTT. This encodes CASSPFPRELGTGRFNQPQHF.

The J gene is TRBJ1-3, the V gene TRBV5-4; TRBD1 matches at 9 bases. Per the germline V gene, CDR1 is SGHNT and CDR2 is YYREEE (reference sequence). This CDR3 is 17 amino acids long. J lost 3 bases, V lost 4 bases, and 11 bases had no gene match. CDR3 region: CASSMGGGQGIGNTIYF. In DNA, the CDR3 is TGTGCCAGCAGCATGGGAGGGGGACAGGGCATTGGAAACACCATATATTTT.

The chain recombines TRBV9 with TRBJ2-3; D is perhaps TRBD2 (6 bases). The V gene lost 4 bases and the J gene lost 4 bases, with 16 bases spanning the gap. The CDR3 length is 15 residues. Germline V gene lookup returns CDR1 SGDLS and CDR2 YYNGEE. The chain's CDR3 is CASSLGGSSADTQYF. CDR3 bases: TGTGCCAGCAGCCTTGGGGGGTCTTCAGCAGATACGCAGTATTTT.

The chain recombines TRBV6-5 with TRBJ2-5, with a weak D call TRBD2 (6 bases). Germline V gene sequence: CDR1 MNHEY, CDR2 SVGAGI. The CDR3 is 14 residues long. The V end lost 6 bases, the J end lost 5 bases, and 16 bases lay between the germline ends. CDR3 sequence: CASRGDLAVETQYF. CDR3 DNA: TGTGCCAGCAGGGGGGACTTAGCTGTGGAGACCCAGTACTTC.

This clone was picked up one time. The rearrangement links TRBV5-1 to TRBJ2-1, with 10 bases that match TRBD1. Per the germline V gene, CDR1 is SGHRS and CDR2 is YFSETQ. The CDR3 runs to 14 residues. V gave up 4 bases and J gave up 11 bases; unmatched junction bases: 9. The CDR3 nucleotides are TGCGCCAGCAGCGGCCGGACAGGGGGAAGCAAGCAGTTCTTC. Its translation: CASSGRTGGSKQFF.